This T cell receptor beta chain is drawn from a study of OX40 agonist ivuxolimab in advanced cancers. Study background: Those treated in dose escalation had hepatocellular carcinoma, melanoma, renal cell cancer or head and neck cancer. There were three patients with partial responses, one having hepatocellular carcinoma and two cutaneous melanoma. Findings of the study overall: Dosing at 0.1 to 3.0 mg/kg was accompanied by clonal expansion of CD4+ and CD8+ blood T cells by week 6. Expanded clones were, on average, more numerous among CD8+ T cells than CD4+.

Produced via immunoSEQ multiplex PCR; TCRdb's table is partial and in-frame only. The repertoire holds roughly 44,000 clones, with about 89% as singletons. About this clone: What it recognizes is unknown.

CDR1 and CDR2 from the germline V gene are LNHNV and YYDKDF (reference sequence). Trimming took off 6 bases at V and 0 bases at J, with 20 bases between the two ends. This CDR3 spans 17 amino acids. This TCR was sampled from an adult with an advanced solid tumor such as melanoma, head and neck, liver or kidney cancer. V is TRBV15 and J is TRBJ1-1, with D tentatively TRBD1 (5 bases). The material sequenced was CD4+ or CD8+ T cells sorted from blood, taken in a trial of the OX40 agonist ivuxolimab. CDR3 nucleotides: TGTGCCACCAGTAAAGATGGGACGGGTAGTATGAACACTGAAGCTTTCTTT. It yields the protein CATSKDGTGSMNTEAFF.